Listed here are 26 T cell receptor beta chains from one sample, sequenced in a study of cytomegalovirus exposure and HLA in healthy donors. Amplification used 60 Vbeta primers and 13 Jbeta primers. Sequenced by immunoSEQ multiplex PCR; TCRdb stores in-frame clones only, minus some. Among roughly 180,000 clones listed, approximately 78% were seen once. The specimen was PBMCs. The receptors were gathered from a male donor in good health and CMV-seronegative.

CDR3 sequence: CASSILRRESEQYF. CDR3 DNA sequence: TGTGCCAGTAGTATCTTGAGGAGGGAGTCCGAGCAGTACTTC. The gene calls are TRBV19 and TRBJ2-7; weak D call: TRBD2 (6 bases). V was clipped by 3 bases and J by 6 bases, with 15 bases between them. Germline V gene sequence: CDR1 LNHDA, CDR2 SQIVND (reference sequence). The CDR3 contains 14 residues.

The CDR3 loop reads CASSLEGGTDTQYF. As DNA, the CDR3 is TGTGCCAGCAGCTTAGAGGGGGGCACAGATACGCAGTATTTT. J is TRBJ2-3 and V is TRBV7-8; D might be TRBD1 (6 bases). CDR1 SGHVS and CDR2 FQNEAQ come from the germline V gene. The V and J ends lost 1 base and 1 base respectively, with 6 bases between them. The CDR3 runs 14 residues.

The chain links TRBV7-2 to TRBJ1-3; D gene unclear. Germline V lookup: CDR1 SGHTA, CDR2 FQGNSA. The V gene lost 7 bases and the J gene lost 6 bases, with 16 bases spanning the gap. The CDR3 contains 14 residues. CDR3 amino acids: CASTFRGLENTIYF. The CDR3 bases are TGTGCCAGCACCTTCCGGGGTCTCGAAAACACCATATATTTT.

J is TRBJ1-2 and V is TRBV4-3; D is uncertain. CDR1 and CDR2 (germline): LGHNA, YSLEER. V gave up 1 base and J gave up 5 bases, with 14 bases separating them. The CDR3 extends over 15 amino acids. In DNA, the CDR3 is TGCGCCAGCAGCCAAGTGTTAGAGGGAGGGTATGGCTACACCTTC. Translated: CASSQVLEGGYGYTF.

The DNA for the CDR3 is TGTGCCAGCAGTAGGACAGGGTGGAACGGAACCCCTGGCACCTTC. Its protein product is CASSRTGWNGTPGTF. The chain is built from TRBV28 and TRBJ1-2; 8 positions match TRBD1. The CDR3 is 15 residues long. V lost 5 bases, J lost 13 bases, and 18 bases stayed unmatched. Germline loops: CDR1 MDHEN, CDR2 SYDVKM.

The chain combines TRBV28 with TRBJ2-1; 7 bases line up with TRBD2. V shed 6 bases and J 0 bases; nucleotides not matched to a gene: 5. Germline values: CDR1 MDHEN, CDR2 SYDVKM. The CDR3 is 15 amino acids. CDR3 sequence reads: CASRLADSSYNEQFF. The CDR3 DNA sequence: TGTGCCAGCAGGCTAGCGGATAGCTCCTACAATGAGCAGTTCTTC.

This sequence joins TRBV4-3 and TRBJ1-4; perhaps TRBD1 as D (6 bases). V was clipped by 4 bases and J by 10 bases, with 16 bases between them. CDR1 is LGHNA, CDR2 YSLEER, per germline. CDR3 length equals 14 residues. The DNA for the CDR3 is TGCGCCAGCAGCCCGGGGGGGGCTAGGGCAAAACTGTTTTTT. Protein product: CASSPGGARAKLFF.

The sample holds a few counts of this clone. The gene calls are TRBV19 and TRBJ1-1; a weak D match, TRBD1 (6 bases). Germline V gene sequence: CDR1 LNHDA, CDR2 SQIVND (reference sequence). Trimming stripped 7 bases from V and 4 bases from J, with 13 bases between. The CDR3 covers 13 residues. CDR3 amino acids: CASTPRGGTEAFF. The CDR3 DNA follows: TGTGCCAGTACCCCGAGAGGGGGCACTGAAGCTTTCTTT.

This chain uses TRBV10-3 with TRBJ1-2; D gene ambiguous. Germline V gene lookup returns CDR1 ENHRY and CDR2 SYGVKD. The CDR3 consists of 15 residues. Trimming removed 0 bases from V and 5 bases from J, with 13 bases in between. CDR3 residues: CAISESSGVRYGYTF. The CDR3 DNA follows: TGTGCCATCAGTGAGTCGTCGGGAGTACGATATGGCTACACCTTC.

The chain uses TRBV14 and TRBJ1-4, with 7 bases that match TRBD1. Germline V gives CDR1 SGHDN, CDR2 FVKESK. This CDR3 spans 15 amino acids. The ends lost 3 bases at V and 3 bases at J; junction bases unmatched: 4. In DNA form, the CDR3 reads TGTGCCAGCAGCCAGACAGGGTGGGCTAATGAAAAACTGTTTTTT. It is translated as CASSQTGWANEKLFF.

The CDR3 coding sequence is TGTGCCAGCAGCCAATCACAACGACAGGAACAAGCCTATGGCTACACCTTC. This gives the protein CASSQSQRQEQAYGYTF. The chain carries TRBV4-2 and TRBJ1-2; the D gene is possibly TRBD1 (6 bases). Trimming removed 2 bases from V and 4 bases from J, with 20 bases in between. CDR3 length: 17 residues. Germline CDR1 and CDR2: LGHNA and YNFKEQ.

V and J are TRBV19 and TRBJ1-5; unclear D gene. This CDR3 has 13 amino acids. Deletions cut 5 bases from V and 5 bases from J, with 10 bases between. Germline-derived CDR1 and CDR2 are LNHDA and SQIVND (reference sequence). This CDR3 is CASSDNSDQPQHF. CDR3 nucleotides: TGTGCCAGTAGTGATAATTCAGATCAGCCCCAGCATTTT.

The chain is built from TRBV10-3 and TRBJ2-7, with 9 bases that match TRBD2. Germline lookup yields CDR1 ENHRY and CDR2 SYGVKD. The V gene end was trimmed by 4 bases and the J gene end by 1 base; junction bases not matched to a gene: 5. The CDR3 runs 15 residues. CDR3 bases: TGTGCCATCAGTGGGGCTAGCGGGGTGTCCTACGAGCAGTACTTC. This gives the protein CAISGASGVSYEQYF.

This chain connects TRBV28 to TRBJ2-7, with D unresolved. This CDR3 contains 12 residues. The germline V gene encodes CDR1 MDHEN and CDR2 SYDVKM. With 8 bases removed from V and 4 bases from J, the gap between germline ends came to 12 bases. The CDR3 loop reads CASAGPQYEQYF. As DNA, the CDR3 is TGTGCCAGCGCCGGCCCACAGTACGAGCAGTACTTC.

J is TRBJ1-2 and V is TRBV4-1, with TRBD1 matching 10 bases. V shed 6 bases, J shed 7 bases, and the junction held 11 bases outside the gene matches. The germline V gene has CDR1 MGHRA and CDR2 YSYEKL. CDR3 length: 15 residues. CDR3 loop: CASRSTGQGLGGYTF. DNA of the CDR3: TGCGCCAGCAGATCCACGGGACAGGGGTTGGGTGGCTACACCTTC.

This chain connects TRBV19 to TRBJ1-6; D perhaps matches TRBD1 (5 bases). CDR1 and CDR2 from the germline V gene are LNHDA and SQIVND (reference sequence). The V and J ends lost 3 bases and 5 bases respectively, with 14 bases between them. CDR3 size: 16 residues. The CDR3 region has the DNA TGTGCCAGTAGTATCCAGGGTCGAGGTGATAATTCACCCCTCCACTTT. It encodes CASSIQGRGDNSPLHF.

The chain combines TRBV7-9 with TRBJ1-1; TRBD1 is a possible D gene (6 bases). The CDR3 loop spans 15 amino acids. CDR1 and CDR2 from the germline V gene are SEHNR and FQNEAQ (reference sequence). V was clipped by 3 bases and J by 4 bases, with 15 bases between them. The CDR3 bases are TGTGCCAGCAGCTTCCAACAGGGTTGGGGCACTGAAGCTTTCTTT. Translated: CASSFQQGWGTEAFF.

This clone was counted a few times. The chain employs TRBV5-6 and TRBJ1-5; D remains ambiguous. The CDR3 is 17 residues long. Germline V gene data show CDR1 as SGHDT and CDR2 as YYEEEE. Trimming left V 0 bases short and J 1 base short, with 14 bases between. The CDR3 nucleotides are TGTGCCAGCAGCTTGGCCCGAGGAGGGTCGAGCAATCAGCCCCAGCATTTT. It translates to CASSLARGGSSNQPQHF.

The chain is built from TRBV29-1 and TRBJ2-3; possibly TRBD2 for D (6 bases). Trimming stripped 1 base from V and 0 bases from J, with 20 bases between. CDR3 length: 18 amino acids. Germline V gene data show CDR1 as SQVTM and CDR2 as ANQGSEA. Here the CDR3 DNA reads TGCAGCGTTGAAGGCCCCCAGGAGGGTTTCACTAGCACAGATACGCAGTATTTT. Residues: CSVEGPQEGFTSTDTQYF.

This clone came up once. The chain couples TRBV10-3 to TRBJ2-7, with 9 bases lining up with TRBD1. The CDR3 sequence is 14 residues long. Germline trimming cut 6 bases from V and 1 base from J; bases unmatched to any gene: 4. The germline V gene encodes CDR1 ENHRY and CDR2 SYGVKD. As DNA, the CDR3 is TGTGCCATCAGGACGGGGACAGGGTCCTACGAGCAGTACTTC. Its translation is CAIRTGTGSYEQYF.

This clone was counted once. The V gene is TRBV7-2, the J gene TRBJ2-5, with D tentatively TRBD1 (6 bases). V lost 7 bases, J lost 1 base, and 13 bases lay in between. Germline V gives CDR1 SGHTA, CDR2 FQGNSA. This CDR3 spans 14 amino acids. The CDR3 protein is CASTRTGTQETQYF. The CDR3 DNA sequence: TGTGCCAGCACCAGAACAGGGACCCAAGAGACCCAGTACTTC.

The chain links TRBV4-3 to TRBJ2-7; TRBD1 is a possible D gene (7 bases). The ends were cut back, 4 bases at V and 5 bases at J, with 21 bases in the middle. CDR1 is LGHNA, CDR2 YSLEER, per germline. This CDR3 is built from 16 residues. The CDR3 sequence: CASSPTLTGEVDEQYF. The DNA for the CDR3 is TGCGCCAGCAGCCCGACTTTAACAGGGGAGGTTGACGAGCAGTACTTC.

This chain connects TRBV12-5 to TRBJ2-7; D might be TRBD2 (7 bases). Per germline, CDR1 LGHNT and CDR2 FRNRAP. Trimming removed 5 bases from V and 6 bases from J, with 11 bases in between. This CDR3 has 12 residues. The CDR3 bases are TGTGCTAGTGGTCCGGGGGGCCGCGAGCAGTACTTC. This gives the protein CASGPGGREQYF.

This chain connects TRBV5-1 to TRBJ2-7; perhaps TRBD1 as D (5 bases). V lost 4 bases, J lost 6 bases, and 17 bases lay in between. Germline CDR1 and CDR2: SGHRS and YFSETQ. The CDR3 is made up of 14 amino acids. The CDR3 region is CASSPGQVRAEQYF. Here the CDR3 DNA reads TGCGCCAGCAGCCCCGGACAAGTCAGGGCCGAGCAGTACTTC.

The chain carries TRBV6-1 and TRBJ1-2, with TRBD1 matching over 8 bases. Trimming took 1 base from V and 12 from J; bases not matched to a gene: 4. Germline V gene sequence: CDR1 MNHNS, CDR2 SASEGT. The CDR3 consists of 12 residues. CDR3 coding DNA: TGTGCCAGCAGTGAAGGACAGGGGAGACACACCTTC. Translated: CASSEGQGRHTF.

Here the CDR3 reads CASSIGDRHLSSYNEQFF. The CDR3, as DNA: TGTGCCAGTAGTATAGGGGACAGACATCTAAGCTCCTACAATGAGCAGTTCTTC. The chain couples TRBV19 to TRBJ2-1, with TRBD1 identical over 7 bases. With 1 base clipped from V and 0 bases from J, the junction kept 9 bases outside the gene matches. Per germline, CDR1 LNHDA and CDR2 SQIVND (reference sequence). There are 18 residues in the CDR3. Full variable domain (rest looked up from reference TRBV19 and TRBJ2-1): DGGITQSPKYLFRKEGQNVTLSCEQNLNHDAMYWYRQDPGQGLRLIYYSQIVNDFQKGDIAEGYSVSREKKESFPLTVTSAQKNPTAFYLCASSIGDRHLSSYNEQFFGPGTRLTVL.